This TCR beta chain is drawn from a study of control samples from healthy donors and cancer patients (dated by TCRdb to the early 2020s). CDR3 length: 12 amino acids, cysteine to phenylalanine. Only CDR3 DNA is held: 36 bases, read in frame from base 1. The germline V gene yields SQVTM for CDR1 and ANQGSEA for CDR2. V is pruned by 3 bases and J by 3 bases, leaving 0 bases of the junction without a gene match. Turning to this clone: The specificity of this receptor is unknown. No base qualities exist here, and no much larger clone lies one base off it.

Library generation was performed with the immunoSEQ multiplex PCR assay. Sourced from immuneACCESS, this table was stored by TCRdb with only in-frame sequences that have V and J called. A share of the clones is absent; for the studies checked, an unresolved V gene accounts for under half, and the remainder has no known explanation. Within this sample are approximately 52,000 clones, with about 96% of them counted one time only. The ten largest clonotypes hold 0.95% to 1.4% of the sample. The clonotype comes from a young woman in good health. The chain is encoded by TRBV29-1 joined to TRBJ2-3; 7 central nucleotides agree with TRBD2. The sequenced sample was blood. DNA sequence: TGCAGCGTTGATAGCGGGACAGATACGCAGTATTTT. It is translated as CSVDSGTDTQYF.